The sample holds one count of the clone carrying this TCR beta chain. The data stem from a study of blood T cell repertoires in COVID-19. Turning to the study itself: Sample material is recorded as cDNA or gDNA derived from T cells, B-cell-depleted T cells, or PBMCs.

Germline loops: CDR1 SGHRS, CDR2 YFSETQ. Trimming cost V 0 bases and J 4 bases, with 7 bases left between them. The CDR3 contains 14 residues. Sequencing used immunoSEQ multiplex PCR; TCRdb keeps in-frame clones, though not all of them. This table has 100,000 to 120,000 clones, 65% to 80% appearing once. The sequencing input was peripheral blood. The V gene is TRBV5-1, the J gene TRBJ2-2, with D possibly matching TRBD1 (5 bases). This receptor was identified in a woman in her 70s with acute or convalescent COVID-19. The CDR3 spells CASSLGQSTGELFF. In DNA, the CDR3 is TGCGCCAGCAGCTTGGGACAGAGCACCGGGGAGCTGTTTTTT.